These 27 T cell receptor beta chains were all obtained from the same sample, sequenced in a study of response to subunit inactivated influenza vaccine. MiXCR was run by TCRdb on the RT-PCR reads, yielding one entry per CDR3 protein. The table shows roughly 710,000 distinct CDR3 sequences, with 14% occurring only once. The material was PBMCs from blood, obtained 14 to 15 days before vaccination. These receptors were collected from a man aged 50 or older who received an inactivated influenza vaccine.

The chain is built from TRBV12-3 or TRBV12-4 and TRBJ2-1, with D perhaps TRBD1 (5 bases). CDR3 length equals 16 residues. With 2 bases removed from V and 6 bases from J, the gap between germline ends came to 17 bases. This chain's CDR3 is CASSLMWTTKVNEQFF. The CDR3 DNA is TGTGCCAGCAGTTTAATGTGGACAACAAAAGTCAATGAGCAGTTCTTC.

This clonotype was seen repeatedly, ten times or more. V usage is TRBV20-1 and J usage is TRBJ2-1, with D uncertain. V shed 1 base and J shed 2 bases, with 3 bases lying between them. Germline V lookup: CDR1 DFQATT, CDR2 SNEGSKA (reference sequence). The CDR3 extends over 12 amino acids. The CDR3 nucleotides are TGCAGTGCTAGAGGGACCTACAATGAGCAGTTCTTC. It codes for CSARGTYNEQFF.

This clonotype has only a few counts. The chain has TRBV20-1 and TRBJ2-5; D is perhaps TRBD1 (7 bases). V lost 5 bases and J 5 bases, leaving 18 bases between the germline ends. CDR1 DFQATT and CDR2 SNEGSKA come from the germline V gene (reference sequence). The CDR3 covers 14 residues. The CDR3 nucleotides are TGCAGTGCTGCCGACAGGGAACGGGAGGAGACCCAGTACTTC. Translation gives CSAADREREETQYF.

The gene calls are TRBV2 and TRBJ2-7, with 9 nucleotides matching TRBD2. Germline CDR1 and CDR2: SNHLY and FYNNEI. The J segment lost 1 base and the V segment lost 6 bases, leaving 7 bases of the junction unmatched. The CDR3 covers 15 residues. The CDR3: CASRDLAGTSYEQYF. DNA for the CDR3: TGTGCCAGCAGAGATCTAGCGGGGACTTCCTACGAGCAGTACTTC.

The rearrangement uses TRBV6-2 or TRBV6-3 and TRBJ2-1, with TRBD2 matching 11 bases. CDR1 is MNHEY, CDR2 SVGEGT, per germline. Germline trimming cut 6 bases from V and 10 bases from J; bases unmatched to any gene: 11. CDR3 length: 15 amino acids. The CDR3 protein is CASRLRVAGGDEQFF. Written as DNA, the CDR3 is TGTGCCAGCAGACTCAGAGTAGCGGGGGGGGACGAGCAGTTCTTC.

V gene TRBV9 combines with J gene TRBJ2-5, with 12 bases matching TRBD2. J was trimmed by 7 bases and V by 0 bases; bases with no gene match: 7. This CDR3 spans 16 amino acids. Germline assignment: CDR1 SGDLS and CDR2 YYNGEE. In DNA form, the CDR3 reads TGTGCCAGCAGCGTAGAACTAGCGGGAGGCCCCCCGACCCAGTACTTC. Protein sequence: CASSVELAGGPPTQYF.

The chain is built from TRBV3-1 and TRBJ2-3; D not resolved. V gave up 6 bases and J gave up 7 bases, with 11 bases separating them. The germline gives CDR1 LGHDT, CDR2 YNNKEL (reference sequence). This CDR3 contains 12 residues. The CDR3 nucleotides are TGTGCCAGCAGGCATGGTTCTAATACGCAGTATTTT. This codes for CASRHGSNTQYF.

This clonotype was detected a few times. The CDR3 region has the DNA TGCAGTGCTAGTAATGGACTAGCGATTACGAATGAGCAGTTCTTC. Its translation is CSASNGLAITNEQFF. V gene TRBV20-1 combines with J gene TRBJ2-1, with TRBD2 matching over 9 bases. V lost 3 bases and J lost 7; bases outside the gene matches: 10. There are 15 residues in the CDR3. The germline gives CDR1 DFQATT, CDR2 SNEGSKA (reference sequence).

Here the CDR3 reads CSARLQPGGANVLTF. The CDR3 DNA reads TGCAGTGCTAGACTACAGCCGGGAGGGGCCAACGTCCTGACTTTC. The chain employs TRBV20-1 and TRBJ2-6, with TRBD2 as a possible D gene (5 bases). The V end was cut by 2 bases, the J end by 4 bases, with 12 bases between. The CDR3 extends over 15 amino acids. In germline, CDR1 is DFQATT, CDR2 SNEGSKA (reference sequence).

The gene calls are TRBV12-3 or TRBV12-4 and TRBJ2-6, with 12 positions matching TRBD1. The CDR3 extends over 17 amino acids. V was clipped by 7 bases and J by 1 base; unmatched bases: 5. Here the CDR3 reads CASKAGQGASGANVLTF. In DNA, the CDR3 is TGTGCCAGCAAGGCGGGACAGGGGGCTTCTGGGGCCAACGTCCTGACTTTC.

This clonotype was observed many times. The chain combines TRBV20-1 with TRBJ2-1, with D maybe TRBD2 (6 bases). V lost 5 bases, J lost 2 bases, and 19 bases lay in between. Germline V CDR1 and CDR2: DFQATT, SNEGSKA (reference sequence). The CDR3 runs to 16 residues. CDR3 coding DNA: TGCAGTGCTGTATCGGCTGGCGGGGAAACCTACAATGAGCAGTTCTTC. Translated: CSAVSAGGETYNEQFF.

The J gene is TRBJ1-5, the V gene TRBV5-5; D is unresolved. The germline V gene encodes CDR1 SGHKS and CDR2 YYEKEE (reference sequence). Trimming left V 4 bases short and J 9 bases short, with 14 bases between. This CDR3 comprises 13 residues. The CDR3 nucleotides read TGTGCCAGCAGCCAACAGCTTACGGGGCCCCAGCATTTT. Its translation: CASSQQLTGPQHF.

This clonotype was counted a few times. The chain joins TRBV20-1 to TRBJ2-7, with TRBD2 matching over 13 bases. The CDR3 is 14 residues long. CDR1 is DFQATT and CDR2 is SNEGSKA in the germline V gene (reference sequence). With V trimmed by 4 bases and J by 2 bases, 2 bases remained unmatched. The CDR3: CSAKGTSGTYEQYF. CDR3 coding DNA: TGCAGTGCTAAAGGGACTAGCGGGACCTACGAGCAGTACTTC.

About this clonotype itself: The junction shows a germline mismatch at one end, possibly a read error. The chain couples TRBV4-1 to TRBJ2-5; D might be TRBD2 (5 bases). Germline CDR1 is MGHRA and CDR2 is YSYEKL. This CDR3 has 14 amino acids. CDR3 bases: TGCGCCAACAGCGAGGGAAGACTCCAGGACTCCCAGTACTTC. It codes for CANSEGRLQDSQYF.

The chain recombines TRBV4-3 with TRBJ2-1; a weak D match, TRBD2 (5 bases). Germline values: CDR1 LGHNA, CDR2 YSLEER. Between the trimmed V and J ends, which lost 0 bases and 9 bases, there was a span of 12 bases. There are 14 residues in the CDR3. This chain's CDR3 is CASSQEERGGEQFF. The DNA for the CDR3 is TGCGCCAGCAGCCAAGAGGAGCGCGGAGGTGAGCAGTTCTTC.

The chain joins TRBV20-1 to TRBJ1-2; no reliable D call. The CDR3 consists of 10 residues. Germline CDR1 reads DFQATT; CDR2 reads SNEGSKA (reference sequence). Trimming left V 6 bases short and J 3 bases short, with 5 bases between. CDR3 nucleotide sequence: TGCAGTGCCCTTTACTATGGCTACACCTTC. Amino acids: CSALYYGYTF.

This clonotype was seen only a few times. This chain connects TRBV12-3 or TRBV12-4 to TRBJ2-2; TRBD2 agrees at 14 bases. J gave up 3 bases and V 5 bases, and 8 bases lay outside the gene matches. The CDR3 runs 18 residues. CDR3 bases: TGTGCCAGCAGTAATCCGGGACTAGCGGGAGATTACACCGGGGAGCTGTTTTTT. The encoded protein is CASSNPGLAGDYTGELFF.

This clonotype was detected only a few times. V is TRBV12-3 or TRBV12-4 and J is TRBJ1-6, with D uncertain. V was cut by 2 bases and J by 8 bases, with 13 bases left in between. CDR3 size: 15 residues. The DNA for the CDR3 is TGTGCCAGCAGTTTAAGCGGTAGGACTGATTCACCCCTCCACTTT. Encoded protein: CASSLSGRTDSPLHF.

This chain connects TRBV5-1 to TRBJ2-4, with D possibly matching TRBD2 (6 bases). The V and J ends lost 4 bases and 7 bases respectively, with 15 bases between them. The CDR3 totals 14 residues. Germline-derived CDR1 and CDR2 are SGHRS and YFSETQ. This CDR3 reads CASSPGPAGNIQYF. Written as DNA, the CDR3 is TGCGCCAGCAGCCCGGGTCCCGCGGGGAACATTCAGTACTTC. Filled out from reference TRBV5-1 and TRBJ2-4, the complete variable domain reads KAGVTQTPRYLIKTRGQQVTLSCSPISGHRSVSWYQQTPGQGLQFLFEYFSETQRNKGNFPGRFSGRQFSNSRSEMNVSTLELGDSALYLCASSPGPAGNIQYFGAGTRLSVL.

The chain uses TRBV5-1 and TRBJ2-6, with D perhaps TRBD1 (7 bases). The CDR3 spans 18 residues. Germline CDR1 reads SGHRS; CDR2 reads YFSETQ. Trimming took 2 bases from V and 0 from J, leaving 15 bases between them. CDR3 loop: CASSFWRDSSSGANVLTF. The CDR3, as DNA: TGCGCCAGCAGCTTTTGGCGGGACAGCAGCTCTGGGGCCAACGTCCTGACTTTC.

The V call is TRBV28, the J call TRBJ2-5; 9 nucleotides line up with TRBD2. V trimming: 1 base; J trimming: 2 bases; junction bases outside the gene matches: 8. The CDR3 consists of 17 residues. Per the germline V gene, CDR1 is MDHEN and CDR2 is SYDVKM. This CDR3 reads CASSLLMASGKQETQYF. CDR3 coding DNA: TGTGCCAGCAGTTTATTAATGGCTAGCGGGAAGCAAGAGACCCAGTACTTC.

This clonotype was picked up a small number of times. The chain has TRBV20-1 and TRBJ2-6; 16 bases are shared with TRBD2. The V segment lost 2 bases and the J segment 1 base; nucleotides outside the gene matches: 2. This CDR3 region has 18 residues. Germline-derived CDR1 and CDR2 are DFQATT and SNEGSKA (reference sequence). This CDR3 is CSARQGLAGGSGANVLTF. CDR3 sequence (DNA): TGCAGTGCTAGACAGGGACTAGCGGGGGGGTCTGGGGCCAACGTCCTGACTTTC.

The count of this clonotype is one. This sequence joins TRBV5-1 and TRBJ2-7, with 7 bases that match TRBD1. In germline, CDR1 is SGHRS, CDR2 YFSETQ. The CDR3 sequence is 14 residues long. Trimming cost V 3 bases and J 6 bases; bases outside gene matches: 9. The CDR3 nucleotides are TGCGCCAGCAGCTCGGACCAGGGGGTGAGCGAGCAGTACTTC. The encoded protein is CASSSDQGVSEQYF.

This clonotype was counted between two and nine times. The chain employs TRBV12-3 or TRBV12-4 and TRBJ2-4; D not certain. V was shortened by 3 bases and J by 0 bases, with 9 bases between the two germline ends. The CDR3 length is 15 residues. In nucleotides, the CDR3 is TGTGCCAGCAGTTTGAATGCAGTAGCCAAAAACATTCAGTACTTC. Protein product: CASSLNAVAKNIQYF.

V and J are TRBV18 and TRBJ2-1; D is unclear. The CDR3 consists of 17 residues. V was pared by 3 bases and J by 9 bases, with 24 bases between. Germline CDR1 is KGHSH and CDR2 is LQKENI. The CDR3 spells CASSPWFGPSSETEQFF. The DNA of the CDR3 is TGTGCCAGCTCACCCTGGTTCGGACCGTCCTCTGAGACTGAGCAGTTCTTC.

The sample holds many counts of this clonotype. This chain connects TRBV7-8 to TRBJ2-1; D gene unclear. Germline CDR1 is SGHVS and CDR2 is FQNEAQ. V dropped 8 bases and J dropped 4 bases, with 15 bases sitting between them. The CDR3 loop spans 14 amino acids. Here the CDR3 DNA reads TGTGCCAGCGGGAAGCACAATCCTTACAATGAGCAGTTCTTC. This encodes CASGKHNPYNEQFF.

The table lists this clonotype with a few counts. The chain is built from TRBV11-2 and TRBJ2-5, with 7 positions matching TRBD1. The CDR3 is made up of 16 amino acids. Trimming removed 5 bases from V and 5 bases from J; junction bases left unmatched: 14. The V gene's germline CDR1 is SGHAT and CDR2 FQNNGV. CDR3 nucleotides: TGTGCCAGCAGCAAACGGACAGGTTTTCGTGGGGAGACCCAGTACTTC. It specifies CASSKRTGFRGETQYF.